This entry describes one T cell receptor beta chain. The sample belongs to a study of blood T cell repertoires in COVID-19. Across the study: Material from acute and convalescent COVID-19 was sourced from the United States, Italy and Spain. In each case, the material was cDNA or gDNA derived from T cells, B-cell-depleted T cells, or PBMCs.

The junction had 5 bases not matched to a gene; V was cut back by 4 bases and J by 2 bases. The CDR3 is 14 amino acids. Germline-derived CDR1 and CDR2 are SGHRS and YFSETQ. TCRdb's table, derived via immunoSEQ multiplex PCR, lists solely in-frame clones and lacks some. The sample shows roughly 330,000 clones, roughly 90% of them seen only once. What was sequenced was peripheral blood. The chain uses TRBV5-1 and TRBJ2-5, with 7 bases fitting TRBD2. This receptor was taken from a man aged 18-30 years who had recovered from COVID-19. The CDR3: CASSPSGDQETQYF. CDR3 DNA sequence: TGCGCCAGCAGCCCGAGCGGGGATCAAGAGACCCAGTACTTC.